The rows below give T cell receptor beta chains drawn from one sample of a study of T cells in Graves' hyperthyroidism and ophthalmopathy. TCRdb analysed the multiplex PCR reads with MiXCR anew, one entry per CDR3 protein. The sample consists of a few hundred thousand distinct CDR3 sequences, more than 12% of them appearing once. The specimen sequenced was blood. The receptors were sampled from a woman aged 40 to 50 with Graves' hyperthyroidism that later progressed to Graves' ophthalmopathy. Both conserved end residues are part of each CDR3.

V gene,CDR3 protein
TRBV7-9,CASSPDTFSTDTQYF
TRBV6-2/TRBV6-3,CASRSASTDTQYF
TRBV10-2,CASSDSTYNEQFF
TRBV7-9,CASSLALSSGRNYNEQFF
TRBV12-3/TRBV12-4,CASSSDRQGEKLFF
TRBV7-4,CVSSLAGTLDTEAFF
TRBV2,CASRTGVYNSPLHF
TRBV19,CASSIIGVQPQHF
TRBV7-9,CASSLASLYQETQYF
TRBV27,CASSFVEKQYF
TRBV30,CAWSRLAGDEQFF
TRBV9,CASSPISVETDTQYF
TRBV6-1,CASSSPHDFNEQFF
TRBV5-1,CASSLALGAATDTQYF
TRBV20-1,CSAREGGYTF
TRBV28,CASSMGPNTGELFF
TRBV2,CASSDQGEYQETQYF
TRBV20-1,CSARGNTGTGANYGYTF
TRBV7-2,CASSPITGNNSPLHF
TRBV6-2/TRBV6-3,CATLGRISNQPQHF
TRBV7-9,CASSLVLVGGTEAFF
TRBV3-1,CASSKWGAGGTGETQYF
TRBV18,CASSPRTGNNEQFF
TRBV20-1,CSARAGLLYDSPLHF
TRBV19,CASNPSGLAGPNEQFF
TRBV5-5,CASSLKGTGLSYGYTF
TRBV7-9,CASSLATGLAGTDTQYF
TRBV24-1,CATGGGGGLATDTQYF
TRBV20-1,CSARGGLGTDTQYF
TRBV11-2,CASSLVPFEAFF
TRBV28,CASSSHRGLNTEAFF
TRBV2,CASIRAGTTGELFF
TRBV28,CASSPLGDRLDYTGANVLTF
TRBV29-1,CSAVGLAGTPSGELFF
TRBV20-1,CSAGTGTGAYEQYF
TRBV5-1,CASSLIAGGPYEQFF
TRBV28,CASSGDSSGELFF
TRBV28,CASFSLDRVAGTEAFF